A single count supports the clone carrying this T cell receptor beta chain. Authors' data handling: Reference gene primer amplification yielded estimated nucleated cell counts. Measured with immunoSEQ multiplex PCR; TCRdb has only the in-frame clones, and not every one. Clonal size and the V and J genes are those of that table, whereas D and trimming came from the DNA. Among roughly 200,000 clones listed, around 85% were seen once. J gave up 3 bases and V 5 bases, and 5 bases lay outside the gene matches. The CDR3 sequence is 16 residues long. The germline V gene has CDR1 MNHEY and CDR2 SMNVEV (reference sequence). This entry belongs to a study of blood T cell repertoires in COVID-19. Study overall: Italy, Spain and the United States were the sources of the convalescent and acute COVID-19 samples. The cDNA or gDNA used as material had been derived from T cells, B-cell-depleted T cells, or PBMCs.

Patients from Seattle were sampled longitudinally, starting during active infection. The V gene is TRBV27, the J gene TRBJ2-2; 11 bases line up with TRBD2. The sequenced material came from peripheral blood. The sequence came from a person aged 65 to 79 with COVID-19, enrolled during active disease. CDR3 bases: TGTGCCAGCAGTCCCAGGACTAGCGGGTACACCGGGGAGCTGTTTTTT. This sequence encodes CASSPRTSGYTGELFF.